The 28 T cell receptor beta chains given below trace back to one sample, sequenced in a study of T cells in localized non-small cell lung cancer. Profiled with immunoSEQ multiplex PCR; TCRdb holds only in-frame clones, not every one. The sample records about 70,000 clones, roughly 90% being singletons. Here the sequenced sample was peripheral blood, taken before any cancer treatment. The origin of the receptors is a male donor older than 55 with stage III squamous cell lung carcinoma.

This clone was detected only a few times. This chain connects TRBV5-5 to TRBJ1-5; no reliable D call. V dropped 1 base and J dropped 0 bases, with 14 bases sitting between them. Germline CDR1 SGHKS, CDR2 YYEKEE (reference sequence). The CDR3 has 17 residues. The CDR3 here is CASSLSGRAYSNQPQHF. CDR3 coding DNA: TGTGCCAGCAGCTTGTCAGGACGAGCCTATAGCAATCAGCCCCAGCATTTT.

This rearrangement joins TRBV28 to TRBJ2-1; 11 nucleotides align to TRBD2. After removal of 5 bases from V and 4 bases from J, the junction contained 7 bases not matched to a gene. The CDR3 spans 16 residues. The germline CDR1 and CDR2 sequences are MDHEN and SYDVKM. Here the CDR3 DNA reads TGTGCCAGCAGTCCCTCTAGCGGGGGGCAATACAATGAGCAGTTCTTC. Amino acids: CASSPSSGGQYNEQFF. The full variable domain, completed using reference TRBV28 and TRBJ2-1, is DVKVTQSSRYLVKRTGEKVFLECVQDMDHENMFWYRQDPGLGLRLIYFSYDVKMKEKGDIPEGYSVSREKKERFSLILESASTNQTSMYLCASSPSSGGQYNEQFFGPGTRLTVL.

V gene TRBV27 combines with J gene TRBJ2-2, with TRBD2 matching over 12 bases. V shed 6 bases and J 2 bases; nucleotides not matched to a gene: 10. The CDR3 totals 18 residues. Germline V gene lookup returns CDR1 MNHEY and CDR2 SMNVEV (reference sequence). The CDR3 protein is CASSSTRLAGVNTGELFF. As DNA, the CDR3 is TGTGCCAGCAGCTCTACTAGACTAGCGGGGGTTAACACCGGGGAGCTGTTTTTT.

This clone was seen a single time. V is TRBV20-1 and J is TRBJ1-2; D not resolved. V gave up 0 bases and J gave up 7 bases, with 6 bases separating them. CDR1 and CDR2 (germline): DFQATT, SNEGSKA (reference sequence). There are 11 residues in the CDR3. The CDR3 sequence: CSARDVRGYTF. In DNA form, the CDR3 reads TGCAGTGCTAGAGATGTCCGTGGCTACACCTTC.

The rearrangement links TRBV6-6 to TRBJ1-6; possibly TRBD1 for D (6 bases). The CDR3 is 16 amino acids. Germline CDR1 and CDR2: MNHNY and SVGAGI (reference sequence). V was shortened by 6 bases and J by 0 bases, with 12 bases between the two germline ends. CDR3 bases: TGTGCCAGCAGAAACGACAGGAGCTCCTATAATTCACCCCTCCACTTT. Its protein is CASRNDRSSYNSPLHF.

This chain links TRBV7-2 with TRBJ1-2, with 10 positions matching TRBD1. Per the germline V gene, CDR1 is SGHTA and CDR2 is FQGNSA. The CDR3 runs 16 residues. V trimming: 1 base; J trimming: 4 bases; junction bases outside the gene matches: 6. This CDR3 reads CASSLGGTGVTYGYTF. The CDR3 DNA reads as TGTGCCAGCAGCTTAGGGGGGACAGGGGTTACCTATGGCTACACCTTC.

This chain uses TRBV5-8 with TRBJ2-2, with TRBD1 matching over 9 bases. This CDR3 spans 18 amino acids. J gave up 4 bases and V 0 bases, and 10 bases lay outside the gene matches. Germline loops: CDR1 SGHTS, CDR2 YDEGEE. This CDR3 reads CASSLAWTGARGTGELFF. CDR3 nucleotide sequence: TGTGCCAGCAGCTTGGCCTGGACAGGGGCAAGGGGCACCGGGGAGCTGTTTTTT.

This chain connects TRBV11-2 to TRBJ1-1; D is ambiguous. Trimming removed 3 bases from V and 10 bases from J, with 9 bases in between. This CDR3 has 11 residues. In germline, CDR1 is SGHAT, CDR2 FQNNGV. This chain's CDR3 is CASSLESVAFF. The CDR3 coding sequence is TGTGCCAGCAGCTTGGAGTCCGTAGCTTTCTTT.

This chain connects TRBV5-4 to TRBJ1-1, with no clear D. This CDR3 spans 13 amino acids. Trimming shortened V by 4 bases and J by 2 bases, and 9 bases separated the two germline ends. From germline, CDR1 is SGHNT and CDR2 YYREEE (reference sequence). CDR3 nucleotide sequence: TGTGCCAGCAGCCCCTCGGTTAACACTGAAGCTTTCTTT. Protein: CASSPSVNTEAFF.

The chain has TRBV2 and TRBJ1-2; tentatively, D is TRBD1 (6 bases). The CDR3 has 12 amino acids. Germline lookup yields CDR1 SNHLY and CDR2 FYNNEI. V lost 6 bases and J 4 bases, leaving 9 bases between the germline ends. In DNA, the CDR3 is TGTGCCAGCAGGTTACAGGGCTATGGCTACACCTTC. Encoded protein: CASRLQGYGYTF. The whole variable domain, remainder taken from reference TRBV2 and TRBJ1-2, is EPEVTQTPSHQVTQMGQEVILRCVPISNHLYFYWYRQILGQKVEFLVSFYNNEISEKSEIFDDQFSVERPDGSNFTLKIRSTKLEDSAMYFCASRLQGYGYTFGSGTRLTVV.

V gene TRBV2 combines with J gene TRBJ2-3; 7 nucleotides align to TRBD1. Germline trimming cut 6 bases from V and 5 bases from J; bases unmatched to any gene: 5. CDR3 length: 13 amino acids. In germline, CDR1 is SNHLY, CDR2 FYNNEI. CDR3 DNA sequence: TGTGCCAGCAGAACAGGGGAGATAGATACGCAGTATTTT. As protein: CASRTGEIDTQYF.

J is TRBJ1-3 and V is TRBV5-1; tentative D call: TRBD1 (6 bases). This CDR3 comprises 16 residues. Germline V CDR1 and CDR2: SGHRS, YFSETQ. V was pared by 3 bases and J by 0 bases, with 13 bases between. The CDR3 region is CASSWTDSSSGNTIYF. The CDR3 nucleotides read TGCGCCAGCAGCTGGACAGACTCTAGCTCTGGAAACACCATATATTTT.

The chain joins TRBV19 to TRBJ2-3; 14 bases match TRBD2. The CDR3 spans 23 residues. Unmatched junction bases numbered 26, after V lost 9 bases and J lost 0 bases. Germline CDR1 is LNHDA and CDR2 is SQIVND (reference sequence). CDR3 DNA: TGTGCCAGATACCGACAGGAAGCACCCCTTGGACTAGCGGGGGGACGTAGCACAGATACGCAGTATTTT. It yields the protein CARYRQEAPLGLAGGRSTDTQYF.

There are many counts of this clone. The rearrangement joins TRBV19 to TRBJ1-1; no clear D. Trimming shortened V by 3 bases and J by 4 bases, and 9 bases separated the two germline ends. CDR1 and CDR2 from the germline V gene are LNHDA and SQIVND (reference sequence). The CDR3 runs 13 residues. The CDR3 DNA reads TGTGCCAGTAGTATCGGGTGGGGCACTGAAGCTTTCTTT. Translated: CASSIGWGTEAFF.

This clone has a single count. This chain links TRBV9 with TRBJ2-3; 8 nucleotides align to TRBD2. V gave up 9 bases and J gave up 0 bases; unmatched junction bases: 12. Per germline, CDR1 SGDLS and CDR2 YYNGEE. This CDR3 is 16 amino acids long. DNA for the CDR3: TGTGCCACCGGGGGGGCGGCGGGGCCTAGCACAGATACGCAGTATTTT. Translated: CATGGAAGPSTDTQYF.

The genes are TRBV28 and TRBJ1-2, with D maybe TRBD1 (5 bases). The germline V and J ends were trimmed by 0 bases and 6 bases, with 11 bases remaining between them. CDR1 is MDHEN and CDR2 is SYDVKM in the germline V gene. This CDR3 is 14 amino acids long. Here the CDR3 reads CASSLWAQGHGYTF. CDR3 DNA sequence: TGTGCCAGCAGTTTATGGGCGCAGGGCCATGGCTACACCTTC.

The chain couples TRBV6-5 to TRBJ2-5; unclear D gene. The V end was cut by 6 bases, the J end by 9 bases, with 17 bases between. The germline V gene has CDR1 MNHEY and CDR2 SVGAGI. This CDR3 comprises 13 residues. CDR3 residues: CASRHAGAEAQYF. The CDR3 region has the DNA TGTGCCAGCAGGCACGCCGGCGCCGAGGCCCAGTACTTC.

This clone was observed a few times. The chain employs TRBV10-1 and TRBJ1-2; 9 bases are a match to TRBD1. CDR3 size: 17 residues. CDR1 and CDR2 (germline): WNHNN, SYGVQD (reference sequence). Unmatched junction bases numbered 12, after V lost 5 bases and J lost 2 bases. The CDR3: CASSLIPGQGSNYGYTF. CDR3 nucleotides: TGCGCCAGCAGTCTTATACCGGGACAGGGCTCCAACTATGGCTACACCTTC.

V and J are TRBV30 and TRBJ1-2; no clear D. Trimming took 1 base from V and 6 from J, leaving 15 bases between them. There are 14 residues in the CDR3. Germline CDR1 is GTSNPN and CDR2 is SVGIG (reference sequence). The CDR3 nucleotides read TGTGCCTGGAGTGCAATCAGTAAGCTTCATGGCTACACCTTC. Translating it yields CAWSAISKLHGYTF.

V and J are TRBV25-1 and TRBJ2-7; TRBD2 agrees at 11 bases. CDR1 is MGHDK and CDR2 is SYGVNS in the germline V gene. This CDR3 region has 15 residues. After removal of 10 bases from V and 5 bases from J, the junction contained 13 bases not matched to a gene. The CDR3 DNA follows: TGTGCCACCCAAGGAACTAGCGGGGGCCGGCACGAGCAGTACTTC. Translated: CATQGTSGGRHEQYF.

J is TRBJ1-2 and V is TRBV7-3; D gene ambiguous. Germline CDR1 and CDR2: SGHTA and FQGTGA. Trimming cost V 2 bases and J 2 bases, with 12 bases left between them. The CDR3 covers 15 residues. The CDR3 sequence is CASSLSGPSNYGYTF. The CDR3 coding sequence is TGTGCCAGCAGCTTATCAGGTCCCAGCAACTATGGCTACACCTTC.

The J gene is TRBJ1-3, the V gene TRBV6-1; no clear D gene. Looked up from germline, CDR1 is MNHNS and CDR2 is SASEGT. The CDR3 has 13 residues. V lost 6 bases and J 4 bases, leaving 10 bases between the germline ends. The DNA for the CDR3 is TGTGCCAGCAGCGGGTTTAGGGGAAACACCATATATTTT. It yields the protein CASSGFRGNTIYF.

V usage is TRBV7-2 and J usage is TRBJ2-7; D gene ambiguous. V was pared by 5 bases and J by 2 bases, with 16 bases between. The CDR3 covers 15 residues. CDR1 SGHTA and CDR2 FQGNSA come from the germline V gene. This chain's CDR3 is CASSPWANRAYEQYF. CDR3 nucleotide sequence: TGTGCCAGCAGCCCGTGGGCCAACCGCGCCTACGAGCAGTACTTC.

The chain links TRBV29-1 to TRBJ2-7; 8 bases match TRBD2. The CDR3 sequence is 16 residues long. Trimming cost V 3 bases and J 2 bases; bases outside gene matches: 12. Germline values: CDR1 SQVTM, CDR2 ANQGSEA. CDR3 loop: CSVDDGGAGGTYEQYF. The CDR3 DNA sequence: TGCAGCGTTGATGACGGGGGGGCCGGTGGAACCTACGAGCAGTACTTC.

This chain joins TRBV19 and TRBJ2-5, with 11 bases fitting TRBD1. Germline lookup yields CDR1 LNHDA and CDR2 SQIVND (reference sequence). V shed 8 bases and J 4 bases; nucleotides not matched to a gene: 3. The CDR3 extends over 13 amino acids. CDR3 sequence: CASWDRGRETQYF. The CDR3 DNA is TGTGCCAGTTGGGACAGGGGGAGAGAGACCCAGTACTTC.

The chain joins TRBV11-1 to TRBJ1-2, with TRBD1 as a possible D gene (5 bases). Germline CDR1 reads SGHAT; CDR2 reads FQDESV (reference sequence). Deletions cut 5 bases from V and 2 bases from J, with 12 bases between. This CDR3 contains 14 residues. The CDR3: CASSPQTENYGYTF. The CDR3 nucleotides are TGTGCCAGCAGCCCCCAGACAGAGAACTATGGCTACACCTTC. Full variable domain (remainder filled in from reference TRBV11-1 and TRBJ1-2): EAEVAQSPRYKITEKSQAVAFWCDPISGHATLYWYRQILGQGPELLVQFQDESVVDDSQLPKDRFSAERLKGVDSTLKIQPAELGDSAMYLCASSPQTENYGYTFGSGTRLTVV.

The genes are TRBV19 and TRBJ2-3, with 7 positions matching TRBD1. The CDR3 has 16 residues. J gave up 2 bases and V 3 bases, and 8 bases lay outside the gene matches. Per germline, CDR1 LNHDA and CDR2 SQIVND (reference sequence). The CDR3 DNA reads as TGTGCCAGTAGTATGGTGTCGACAGGGTACACAGATACGCAGTATTTT. Its translation: CASSMVSTGYTDTQYF. Together with reference TRBV19 and TRBJ2-3, the CDR3 gives the full variable domain: DGGITQSPKYLFRKEGQNVTLSCEQNLNHDAMYWYRQDPGQGLRLIYYSQIVNDFQKGDIAEGYSVSREKKESFPLTVTSAQKNPTAFYLCASSMVSTGYTDTQYFGPGTRLTVL.

This clone was seen more than once but under ten times. The chain combines TRBV18 with TRBJ1-5; D is uncertain. V dropped 2 bases and J dropped 4 bases, with 12 bases sitting between them. The CDR3 extends over 15 amino acids. The germline CDR1 and CDR2 sequences are KGHSH and LQKENI. CDR3: CASSPERDWNQPQHF. In nucleotides, the CDR3 is TGTGCCAGCTCACCAGAGAGAGACTGGAATCAGCCCCAGCATTTT.